This T cell receptor (beta chain) was found in a study of blood T cells in healthy people across ages (dated by TCRdb to between 2014 and 2017). About the study as a whole: Template switching captured roughly one uniquely barcoded TCR beta cDNA molecule per two T cells in model experiments. Using deep sequencing normalized with unique cDNA molecular identifiers, the study measured how TCR beta repertoire diversity changes with age. The donors were divided into four age groups: young (average approximately 15 years), middle-aged (approximately 41), aged (approximately 59) and long-lived (82). Using the same blood draw, the study looked at two additional independent replicas of 1 million unique cDNA reads for two donors, one aged 18 to 30 and the other aged 80 or older.

Systemically healthy Caucasian individuals from Russia, 35 to 50 in total and aged about 6 to 100 years, were included as donors. Each donor gave 8 to 10 milliliters of peripheral blood, drawn into EDTA-treated Vacutainer tubes. PBMCs were isolated by Ficoll-Paque density-gradient centrifugation, with at least 6 million obtained per sample. Total RNA, at least 6 micrograms per sample, was extracted from PBMCs with Trizol reagent. Naive CD45RAhigh/CD27high T cell percentages were measured by flow cytometry on a PBMC aliquot from every donor. Preparation of the library involved 5' RACE. Reads for this sample came from an Illumina HiSeq 2500. A second about 7 to 12 cycle PCR used a sample-barcoded 5' primer and a J-beta primer mix. Each TCR beta cDNA molecule received a unique molecular identifier from a template-switch 5' adaptor carrying 12 random nucleotides. At least 2.5 million CDR3-containing paired-end reads were obtained from each sample. First-strand cDNA synthesis was performed from all RNA using the Mint cDNA synthesis kit, with priming by a TRBC-specific oligonucleotide. After uracil-DNA glycosylase treatment, a first 18-cycle PCR used universal primers M1SS and BC2_uni_R on all cDNA. Per the authors' processing: Each sample was normalized by randomly selecting 1 million high-quality reads, each carrying a distinct molecular identifier. Reads with shared molecular identifiers were discarded instead of being binned into consensus sequences. MiTCR, set to a Q25 quality threshold and the strictest error-elimination algorithm, was used for CDR3 identification, clonotype clustering and error correction. A nonparametric unseen species model with Euler transformation was used to estimate a lower bound on total TCR beta diversity. The raw public data were reprocessed by TCRdb itself: fastp quality trimming at Q25, MiXCR clonotype calling, in-frame beta chains only. Rows with one shared CDR3 protein collapse into an entry with the most common genes and DNA. These V and J calls derive from TCRdb rather than the authors' analysis. This sample has about 1 million distinct CDR3 sequences in its table, and approximately 25% of those were observed once. The ten top clones hold about 0.72% of the sample.

Regarding this clonotype: No antigen is known for it. Per-base quality was not reported, and no clone a single base away is much larger than it.

From cysteine to phenylalanine, the CDR3 is 15 amino acids long. The only DNA kept is the CDR3, 45 bases in frame from the first base. V is reduced by 4 bases and J by 8 bases, leaving a spacing of 15 bases between them. General conclusions and limits of the study: There was a strong correlation between observed TCR beta diversity and the percentage of naive T cells measured by flow cytometry. Observed TCR beta diversity per million T cells fell roughly linearly with age, and a significant reduction was already apparent by age approximately 41. Estimates of total diversity from one million sequenced T cells were regarded as lower bounds and underestimates. The long-lived group showed more naive CD4+ T cells, fewer expanded clones and increased TCR diversity than the aged group, suggesting age selection. The CMV infection status of donors was not known, potentially confounding age-related changes in expanded clonotypes. Because profiling used bulk unsorted PBMCs, naive and antigen-experienced compartments could not be compared conclusively.

These sequences were also reported in another study, on T cells of mothers and their children. As that second study puts it: The donors were nine systemically healthy Caucasian individuals, made up of three mothers and their six children. cDNA synthesis used all of the extracted RNA, with around 1.5 ug of RNA in each 15 ul reaction. In the second PCR, sample barcodes and 2-4 random nucleotides were introduced via the M1S primer. Over 8 million TCR beta CDR3 reads were obtained for each mother, and 2.5 million to 3 million reads were obtained for each child. Thymic selection similarly shapes TCR recombination output in related and unrelated pairs, with minor effect from inherited differences. Normalized repertoire overlap in related mother-child pairs was always slightly higher than in unrelated mother-child pairs, but the difference was never significant. No persistent microchimeric T cell clones were detected, at a sensitivity of roughly 100 clones per million clonotypes. The study used deep NGS to compare TCR beta repertoires of mothers and children, seeking features distinguishing related mother-child pairs from unrelated individuals. Mothers averaged approximately 41 +/- 4 years of age and children averaged 11 +/- 4 years. After adapter ligation with NEBNext reagents, the libraries were sequenced on Illumina HiSeq 2000 with 100+100 nt paired-end reads. To prevent cross-contamination, the mother and child libraries were prepared a month apart and were sequenced in separate runs. Each donor had between 500,000 and 2,000,000 distinct TCR beta clonotypes identified. Naive TCR beta clonotypes were estimated from low-frequency clonotypes matched to each donor's FACS-determined naive share, without sorting.

Source material: blood. The TCR originated in a girl aged 2-10 years in good health. The sequence is built from TRBV23-1 and TRBJ1-6, with the D gene call left open. TRBV23-1 is an open reading frame whose function is uncertain. The DNA is as follows: TGCGCCAGCAGTCCCCGGAGCCTCCGGGATTCACCCCTCCACTTT. This is translated as CASSPRSLRDSPLHF.